The 2 T cell receptor beta chains below all came from one sample that was sequenced in a study of blood T cells in healthy people across ages. Primed by a sample-barcoded 5' primer and a J-beta primer mix, a second PCR proceeded for about 6 to 11 cycles. TCRdb processed the 5' RACE reads anew with MiXCR; each CDR3 protein has one entry. Here the sample spans roughly 1.5 million distinct CDR3 sequences, approximately 39% being singletons. The sequenced sample consisted of blood. These receptor sequences come from a young woman in good health.

The chain combines TRBV11-2 with TRBJ2-5, with D tentatively TRBD1 or TRBD2 (5 bases each). CDR3 length: 15 residues. The germline V and J ends were trimmed by 5 bases and 5 bases, with 18 bases remaining between them. Germline-derived CDR1 and CDR2 are SGHAT and FQNNGV. Written as DNA, the CDR3 is TGTGCCAGCAGCCCGAATAGTGTCGGGGCGGAGACCCAGTACTTC. It codes for CASSPNSVGAETQYF.

The gene calls are TRBV7-6 and TRBJ2-4; 8 bases line up with TRBD1. The closer fit of TRBJ2-7 to the DNA end suggests the J call may be wrong. Germline values: CDR1 SGHVS, CDR2 FNYEAQ. This CDR3 has 15 amino acids. DNA for the CDR3: TGTGCCAGCAGCTCTAAAACCGGACAGGGTCGCGAGCAGTACTTC. Translated: CASSSKTGQGREQYF.